The rows below give T cell receptor beta chains drawn from one sample of a study of cytomegalovirus exposure and HLA in healthy donors. Clones were read by immunoSEQ multiplex PCR, and TCRdb kept only the in-frame ones, dropping some. The repertoire holds around 100,000 clones, around 79% seen once, with 5.8% in the top ten. The sequencing sample was made of PBMCs. The receptors originated from a man aged 60 to 69 in good health and CMV-seropositive. Each CDR3 is given with its conserved first and last residue. A D gene is named only where the DNA matches it firmly. Rows give clone size only sometimes, using once, few, many, or a class for an expanded clone.

>14|.|TRBV30|.|TRBJ2-7
TGTGCCTGGAGTGTCCTCCGAAGGGGGGGCGAGCAGTACTTC
CAWSVLRRGGEQYF
>13|.|TRBV30|TRBD1|TRBJ1-4
TGTGCCTGGAGGACAGGGGGCAATGAAAAACTGTTTTTT
CAWRTGGNEKLFF
>12|.|TRBV18|TRBD1|TRBJ2-1
TGTGCCAGCTCCCGCGACAGGGATGAGCAGTTCTTC
CASSRDRDEQFF
>12|.|TRBV5-4|.|TRBJ2-5
TGTGCCAGCAGCTTGCCTAAAGAGACCCAGTACTTC
CASSLPKETQYF
>14|.|TRBV7-6|.|TRBJ1-2
TGTGCCAGCAGCTTAGGAGGCGGGGGTCATGGCTACACCTTC
CASSLGGGGHGYTF
>11|once|TRBV28|.|TRBJ1-1
TGTGCCAGCAGTTACCACAGGGAAGCTTTCTTT
CASSYHREAFF
>15|.|TRBV6-5|TRBD1|TRBJ1-4
TGTGCCAGCACCAACTCACAGGGGACCAAGGAAAAACTGTTTTTT
CASTNSQGTKEKLFF
>14|.|TRBV6-5|TRBD1|TRBJ2-5
TGTGCCAGCAGCCGGGACAGCGCCCAAGAGACCCAGTACTTC
CASSRDSAQETQYF
>17|.|TRBV7-3|TRBD1|TRBJ2-2
TGTGCCAGCAGCATAACAAGGATGGGACAGGGTAGCGGGGAGCTGTTTTTT
CASSITRMGQGSGELFF
>17|.|TRBV7-6|.|TRBJ1-3
TGTGCCAGCAGCTTAGCGCTAGGGGCCAGCTCTGGAAACACCATATATTTT
CASSLALGASSGNTIYF
>15|few|TRBV7-3|.|TRBJ2-1
TGTGCCAGCAGCTTAGTAGGGACACAAGGGAATGAGCAGTTCTTC
CASSLVGTQGNEQFF
>16|.|TRBV9|.|TRBJ2-2
TGTGCCAGCAGCGTAGGCCCCAGGGGAGGGACCGGGGAGCTGTTTTTT
CASSVGPRGGTGELFF
>14|.|TRBV4-3|.|TRBJ2-7
TGCGCCAGCAGCCCGGGGGGCGGGTCCTACGAGCAGTACTTC
CASSPGGGSYEQYF
>11|.|TRBV10-3|.|TRBJ2-7
TGTGCCATCAGCGACAGCTACGAGCAGTACTTC
CAISDSYEQYF
>16|.|TRBV19|TRBD1|TRBJ1-6
TGTGCCAGTAGTTCTCATCCCAGGGGGCGCGGTTCACCCCTCCACTTT
CASSSHPRGRGSPLHF
>14|.|TRBV10-2|TRBD1|TRBJ1-1
TGCGCCAGCAGGGGATCAGGGGGGTACACTGAAGCTTTCTTT
CASRGSGGYTEAFF
>12|.|TRBV10-3|.|TRBJ1-2
TGTGCCATCAGTGGAAGGGGTTATGGCTACACCTTC
CAISGRGYGYTF
>13|.|TRBV7-6|.|TRBJ2-1
TGTGCCAGCAGCAAACTAGCTAGCAATGAGCAGTTCTTC
CASSKLASNEQFF
>12|.|TRBV29-1|.|TRBJ1-2
TGCAGCGTTTCCCCGGGGAACCCGCCCTACACCTTC
CSVSPGNPPYTF
>14|.|TRBV7-3|.|TRBJ2-2
TGTGCCAGCAGCTTAACTGGCGGAACCGGGGAGCTGTTTTTT
CASSLTGGTGELFF
>15|.|TRBV6-1|.|TRBJ2-1
TGTGCCAGCAGTGAAATTCAGTGGGGTGAGGGTGAGCAGTTCTTC
CASSEIQWGEGEQFF
>16|.|TRBV9|TRBD1|TRBJ1-3
TGTGCCAGCAGCGTTCGGACAGGGCAGGTAGAAAACACCATATATTTT
CASSVRTGQVENTIYF
>16|.|TRBV29-1|.|TRBJ2-2
TGCAGCGTTGAAGATCAGGGGTCTCCAAACACCGGGGAGCTGTTTTTT
CSVEDQGSPNTGELFF
>17|.|TRBV4-3|TRBD1|TRBJ1-4
TGCGCCAGCAGCCTCGGACAGGGTATCGCTAGGGATGAAAAACTGTTTTTT
CASSLGQGIARDEKLFF
>13|.|TRBV5-4|.|TRBJ2-3
TGTGCCAGCAGCTTGGGGCACCCAGATACGCAGTATTTT
CASSLGHPDTQYF
>13|.|TRBV7-2|.|TRBJ1-2
TGTGCCAGCAGACCCTGGACTGCCTATGGCTACACCTTC
CASRPWTAYGYTF
>14|.|TRBV9|.|TRBJ1-4
TGTGCCAGCAGCACTCTGGGGGGTAATGAAAAACTGTTTTTT
CASSTLGGNEKLFF
>15|few|TRBV7-8|.|TRBJ1-5
TGTGCCAGCAGCTTAGTGGGGGGAAGCGATCAGCCCCAGCATTTT
CASSLVGGSDQPQHF